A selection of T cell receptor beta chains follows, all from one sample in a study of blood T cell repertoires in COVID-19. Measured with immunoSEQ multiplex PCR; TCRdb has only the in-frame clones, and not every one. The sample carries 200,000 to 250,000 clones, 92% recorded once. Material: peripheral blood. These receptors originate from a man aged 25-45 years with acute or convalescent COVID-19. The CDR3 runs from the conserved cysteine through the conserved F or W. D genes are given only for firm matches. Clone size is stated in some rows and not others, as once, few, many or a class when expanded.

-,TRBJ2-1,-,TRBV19,TGTGCCAGTAGCTCGGACAGTTTCAATGAGCAGTTCTTC,CASSSDSFNEQFF
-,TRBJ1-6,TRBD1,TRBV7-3,TGTGCCAGCAGCCCGACAGGGGGCAGTTCACCCCTCCACTTT,CASSPTGGSSPLHF
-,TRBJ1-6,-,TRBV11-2,TGTGCCAGCAGCTTAGGCGGGAATTCACCCCTCCACTTT,CASSLGGNSPLHF
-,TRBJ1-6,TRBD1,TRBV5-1,TGCGCCAGCAGCCCCGACGGGCAGGGGGTTTCACCCCTCCACTTT,CASSPDGQGVSPLHF
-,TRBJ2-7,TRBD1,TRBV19,TGTGCCAGTAGTATTGGGACAGGAACCTATGAGCAGTACTTC,CASSIGTGTYEQYF
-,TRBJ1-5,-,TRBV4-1,TGCGCCAGCAGCCAACCGACAGGTTGGGGCAATCAGCCCCAGCATTTT,CASSQPTGWGNQPQHF
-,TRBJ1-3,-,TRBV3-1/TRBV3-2,TGTGCCAGCAGCCACAGGGATGCTGGAAACACCATATATTTT,CASSHRDAGNTIYF
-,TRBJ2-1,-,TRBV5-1,TGCGCCAGCATAATTCTTCCGGGCTCCTACAATGAGCAGTTCTTC,CASIILPGSYNEQFF
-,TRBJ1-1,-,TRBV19,TGTGCCAGCCCCCGGCGGTTTCTGTCTGAAGCTTTCTTT,CASPRRFLSEAFF
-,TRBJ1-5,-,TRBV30,TGTGCCTGGAGTGTAATCCATAGCAATCAGCCCCAGCATTTT,CAWSVIHSNQPQHF
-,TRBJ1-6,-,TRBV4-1,TGCGCCAGCAGCCATGCCAACCGGGACTGGAATAATTCACCCCTCCACTTT,CASSHANRDWNNSPLHF
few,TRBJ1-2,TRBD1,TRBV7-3,TGTGCCAGCAGCTTACAGGGGGTCGATGGCTACACCTTC,CASSLQGVDGYTF
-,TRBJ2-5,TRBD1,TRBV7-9,TGTGCCAGCAGCTTATCGCGGACAGGGGGCAAAGAGACCCAGTACTTC,CASSLSRTGGKETQYF
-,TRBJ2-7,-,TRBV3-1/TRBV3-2,TGTGCCAGCAGCCAGCGGACTTTACAATACGAGCAGTACTTC,CASSQRTLQYEQYF
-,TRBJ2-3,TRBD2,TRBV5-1,TGCGCCAGCAGCTTATTCCGGGAGGGCCCTCGAGGCACAGATACGCAGTATTTT,CASSLFREGPRGTDTQYF
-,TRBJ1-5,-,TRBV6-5,TGTGCCAGCAGCCCGTATAGCAATCAGCCCCAGCATTTT,CASSPYSNQPQHF
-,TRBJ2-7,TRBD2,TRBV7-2,TGTGCCAGCAGCTTAAAGTCCTCCGGGGGGTTAGCGGCCTCCTACGAGCAGTACTTC,CASSLKSSGGLAASYEQYF
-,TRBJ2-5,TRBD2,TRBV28,TGTGCCAGCAGTCAGGTTGCCGAAGCGGGGGGGACAGAGACCCAGTACTTC,CASSQVAEAGGTETQYF
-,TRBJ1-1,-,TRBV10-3,TGTGCCATCAGTAATCGGGGGTCCAATGAAGCTTTCTTT,CAISNRGSNEAFF
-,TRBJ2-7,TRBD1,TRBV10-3,TGTGCCATCAGTGAGGGGAAGGGGGCGTACGAGCAGTACTTC,CAISEGKGAYEQYF
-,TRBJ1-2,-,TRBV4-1,TGCGCCAGCAGCCAGGGTACGGGTGGAGATAACTATGGCTACACCTTC,CASSQGTGGDNYGYTF
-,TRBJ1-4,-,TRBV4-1,TGCGCCAGCAGCCCTCCGGGGTTAGCTAATGAAAAACTGTTTTTT,CASSPPGLANEKLFF
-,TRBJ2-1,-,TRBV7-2,TGTGCCAGCAGCCCTGGGACTAATGAGCAGTTCTTC,CASSPGTNEQFF
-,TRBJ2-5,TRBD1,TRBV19,TGTGCCAGTAGTATTTTTGGACAGGGGGCCCCCAGAGAGACCCAGTACTTC,CASSIFGQGAPRETQYF
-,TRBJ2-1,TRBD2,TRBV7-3,TGTGCCAGCAGCTCTCCGGGACTAGCTAGTTCCTACAATGAGCAGTTCTTC,CASSSPGLASSYNEQFF
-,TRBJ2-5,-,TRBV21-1,TGTGCCAGCAATCTGGTCGTAAGCGGGACCCAGTACTTC,CASNLVVSGTQYF
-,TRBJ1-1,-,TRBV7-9,TGTGCCAGCAGCTTTCCGTTCGAGGTTTCGGAAGCTTTCTTT,CASSFPFEVSEAFF
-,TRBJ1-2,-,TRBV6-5,TGTGCCAGCAGTTCGCTTGAAGGACTTTATGGCTACACCTTC,CASSSLEGLYGYTF
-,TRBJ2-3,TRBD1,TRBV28,TGTGCCAGCAGAAGGACAGGAACAGATACGCAGTATTTT,CASRRTGTDTQYF
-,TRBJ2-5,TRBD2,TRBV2,TGTGCCAGCACGGGAGGTAGCGGAGACCAAGAGACCCAGTACTTC,CASTGGSGDQETQYF
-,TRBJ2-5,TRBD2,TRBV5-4,TGTGCCAGCAGCTTGCTAGCGGGAGGCGGGGAGACCCAGTACTTC,CASSLLAGGGETQYF
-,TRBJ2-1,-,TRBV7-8,TGTGCCAGCAGTACTCTAAGACAGGTTAAGGATGAGCAGTTCTTC,CASSTLRQVKDEQFF
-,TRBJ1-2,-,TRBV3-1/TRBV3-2,TGTGCCAGCCACGGACTCGCGACGGATGGCTACACCTTC,CASHGLATDGYTF
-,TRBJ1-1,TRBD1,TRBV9,TGTGCCAGCAGCTGGGGGACAGGAGCAAACACTGAAGCTTTCTTT,CASSWGTGANTEAFF
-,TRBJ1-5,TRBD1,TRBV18,TGTGCCAGCTCACCACTTGCAGGGGGAGTAGGACAGCCCCAGCATTTT,CASSPLAGGVGQPQHF